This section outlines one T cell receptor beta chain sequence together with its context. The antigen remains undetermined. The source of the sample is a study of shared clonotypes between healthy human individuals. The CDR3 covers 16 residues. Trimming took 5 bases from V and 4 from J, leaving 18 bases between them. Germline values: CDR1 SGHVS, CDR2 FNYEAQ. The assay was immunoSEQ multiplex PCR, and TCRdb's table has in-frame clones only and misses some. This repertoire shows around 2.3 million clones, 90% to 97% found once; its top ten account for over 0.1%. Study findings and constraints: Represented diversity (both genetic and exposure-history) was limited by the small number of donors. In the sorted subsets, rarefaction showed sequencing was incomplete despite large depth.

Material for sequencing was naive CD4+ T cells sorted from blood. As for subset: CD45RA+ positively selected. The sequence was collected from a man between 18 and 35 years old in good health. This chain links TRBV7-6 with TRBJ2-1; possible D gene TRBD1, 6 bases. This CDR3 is CASSPQGRTHYNEQFF. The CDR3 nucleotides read TGTGCCAGCAGCCCGCAGGGGCGGACTCATTACAATGAGCAGTTCTTC.